The clone carrying this T cell receptor beta chain came up many times. The data stem from a study of read filtering for tumor transcriptome and immune sequencing. The junction had 2 bases not matched to a gene; V was cut back by 3 bases and J by 0 bases. There are 15 residues in the CDR3. Looked up from germline, CDR1 is SGDLS and CDR2 is YYNGEE. Molecular barcoded adaptors covering alpha/delta and beta/gamma chains were used on 400 ng RNA. TCRdb re-called the reads with MiXCR, one entry per CDR3 protein. The sample holds around 48,000 distinct CDR3 sequences, roughly 19% seen once. Sequencing used a population of CD138-negative cells sorted from bone marrow. This chain joins TRBV9 and TRBJ2-1; 8 bases fit TRBD2. This sequence was found in a donor aged 40 or over with multiple myeloma. The CDR3 loop reads CASSGTSSSYNEQFF. The CDR3, as DNA: TGTGCCAGCAGCGGGACTAGCAGCTCCTACAATGAGCAGTTCTTC.